A selection of T cell receptor beta chains follows, all from one sample in a study of blood T cell repertoires in COVID-19. Sequenced by immunoSEQ multiplex PCR; TCRdb stores in-frame clones only, minus some. The sample records 150,000 to 200,000 clones, around 80% being singletons. Sequenced: peripheral blood. These receptors were taken from a woman aged 55 to 70 with acute or convalescent COVID-19. CDR3s include the opening cysteine and the closing phenylalanine or tryptophan. A D gene is named only where the DNA matches it firmly. Rows may omit the clone size; those that give it use once, few, many or a size class.

v_call: TRBV29-1
clone_size: .
d_call: .
j_call: TRBJ1-2
cdr3_nt: TGCAGCGTTGCTCGGGGTACCTATGGCTACACCTTC
cdr3_aa: CSVARGTYGYTF

v_call: TRBV7-7
clone_size: .
d_call: .
j_call: TRBJ2-3
cdr3_nt: TGTGCTAGCAGCTTAGGTGCCAGGGGTGATACAGATACGCAGTATTTT
cdr3_aa: CASSLGARGDTDTQYF

v_call: TRBV7-9
clone_size: once
d_call: TRBD2
j_call: TRBJ2-1
cdr3_nt: TGTGCCAGCAGCTTAGTGGTTAGCGGGGGGGCGGTCGATGAGCAGTTCTTC
cdr3_aa: CASSLVVSGGAVDEQFF

v_call: TRBV5-5
clone_size: .
d_call: .
j_call: TRBJ2-7
cdr3_nt: TGTGCCAGCAGCTCGGACACAGGGATCTTGAGGAATTACGAGCAGTACTTC
cdr3_aa: CASSSDTGILRNYEQYF

v_call: TRBV5-1
clone_size: .
d_call: .
j_call: TRBJ2-3
cdr3_nt: TGCGCCAGCAGCTTGGAGGCGGGCTCCCACGTGGATACGCAGTATTTT
cdr3_aa: CASSLEAGSHVDTQYF

v_call: TRBV7-9
clone_size: .
d_call: TRBD2
j_call: TRBJ2-1
cdr3_nt: TGTGCCACCCCCGGGCCCCTAGCGGGGGGGCGAGGTGAGCAGTTCTTC
cdr3_aa: CATPGPLAGGRGEQFF

v_call: TRBV6-2/TRBV6-3
clone_size: .
d_call: TRBD1
j_call: TRBJ1-2
cdr3_nt: TGTGCCAGCAGTCAACAGGGGTATGGCTACACCTTC
cdr3_aa: CASSQQGYGYTF

v_call: TRBV14
clone_size: once
d_call: TRBD1
j_call: TRBJ2-2
cdr3_nt: TGTGCCAGCAGCCACCGATCCGCGGGACAGGGGGATGAAAGTTCGAACACCGGGGAGCTGTTTTTT
cdr3_aa: CASSHRSAGQGDESSNTGELFF

v_call: TRBV2
clone_size: .
d_call: TRBD1
j_call: TRBJ1-4
cdr3_nt: TGTGCCAGCCTCCGGGACAGGGCTTCAACTAATGAAAAACTGTTTTTT
cdr3_aa: CASLRDRASTNEKLFF

v_call: TRBV6-5
clone_size: .
d_call: .
j_call: TRBJ2-7
cdr3_nt: TGTGCCAGCAATAAGGGGCAGGACATTTACGAGCAGTACTTC
cdr3_aa: CASNKGQDIYEQYF

v_call: TRBV27
clone_size: .
d_call: TRBD1
j_call: TRBJ2-2
cdr3_nt: TGTGCCAGCGGAGGACAGGAGATCATCCGGGAGCTGTTTTTT
cdr3_aa: CASGGQEIIRELFF

v_call: TRBV6-5
clone_size: .
d_call: TRBD1
j_call: TRBJ2-3
cdr3_nt: TGTGCCAGCAGGGCCGACAGGGTACGCACAGATACGCAGTATTTT
cdr3_aa: CASRADRVRTDTQYF

v_call: TRBV6-5
clone_size: .
d_call: .
j_call: TRBJ1-2
cdr3_nt: TGTGCCAGCAGTTCTTTAGGGAAGGGAGGAGGCTACACCTTC
cdr3_aa: CASSSLGKGGGYTF

v_call: TRBV6-5
clone_size: .
d_call: TRBD1
j_call: TRBJ1-2
cdr3_nt: TGTGCCAGCAGTACCCAAAGGGGGCAGGGGTATGGCTACACCTTC
cdr3_aa: CASSTQRGQGYGYTF

v_call: TRBV28
clone_size: .
d_call: TRBD2
j_call: TRBJ2-3
cdr3_nt: TGTGCCAGCAGTCAACGGGGGGGCCTGACGTATACGCAGTATTTT
cdr3_aa: CASSQRGGLTYTQYF

v_call: TRBV3-1/TRBV3-2
clone_size: .
d_call: TRBD2
j_call: TRBJ2-1
cdr3_nt: TGTGCCAGCAGTAAGGTTCCACAAACTAGCGGCGGTTACAATGAGCAGTTCTTC
cdr3_aa: CASSKVPQTSGGYNEQFF

v_call: TRBV5-4
clone_size: once
d_call: TRBD2
j_call: TRBJ2-3
cdr3_nt: TGTGCCAGCAGCTTACGCGTGTCTAGCGGTCGCACAGATACGCAGTATTTT
cdr3_aa: CASSLRVSSGRTDTQYF

v_call: TRBV6-5
clone_size: .
d_call: .
j_call: TRBJ2-7
cdr3_nt: TGTGCCAGCAGTTACCAGGGAAGCTACGAGCAGTACTTC
cdr3_aa: CASSYQGSYEQYF

v_call: TRBV18
clone_size: .
d_call: .
j_call: TRBJ1-2
cdr3_nt: TGTGCCAGCTCACCTCGCCGCGACACCCCGCCTGGCTACACCTTC
cdr3_aa: CASSPRRDTPPGYTF

v_call: TRBV19
clone_size: few
d_call: .
j_call: TRBJ2-5
cdr3_nt: TGTGCCAGCAGAGACCCCGGGGAGACCCAGTACTTC
cdr3_aa: CASRDPGETQYF

v_call: TRBV19
clone_size: .
d_call: TRBD1
j_call: TRBJ1-2
cdr3_nt: TGTGCCAGTAGCTCGGACAGGGGGGACTATGGCTACACCTTC
cdr3_aa: CASSSDRGDYGYTF

v_call: TRBV5-6
clone_size: .
d_call: TRBD2
j_call: TRBJ2-1
cdr3_nt: TGTGCCAGCAGCTTGAATTTCCGGGGGGAAGCTGAGCAGTTCTTC
cdr3_aa: CASSLNFRGEAEQFF

v_call: TRBV29-1
clone_size: .
d_call: .
j_call: TRBJ2-4
cdr3_nt: TGCAGCGTTGGGGCCGGGGTAGCCAAAAACATTCAGTACTTC
cdr3_aa: CSVGAGVAKNIQYF

v_call: TRBV11-2
clone_size: few
d_call: .
j_call: TRBJ1-4
cdr3_nt: TGTGCCAGCAGCTTAGATGGGGGGGCTAATGAAAAACTGTTTTTT
cdr3_aa: CASSLDGGANEKLFF

v_call: TRBV9
clone_size: .
d_call: .
j_call: TRBJ2-7
cdr3_nt: TGTGCCAGCAGCGTAGATGGCAGTCCCAGGTACGAGCAGTACTTC
cdr3_aa: CASSVDGSPRYEQYF

v_call: TRBV18
clone_size: .
d_call: .
j_call: TRBJ1-1
cdr3_nt: TGTGCCAGCTCACCAGGACTGGGGAACACTGAAGCTTTCTTT
cdr3_aa: CASSPGLGNTEAFF

v_call: TRBV9
clone_size: .
d_call: TRBD1
j_call: TRBJ2-2
cdr3_nt: TGTGCCAGCAGCGTAGCCCGGACAGGGGTCGGGGAGCTGTTTTTT
cdr3_aa: CASSVARTGVGELFF

v_call: TRBV7-9
clone_size: many
d_call: TRBD1
j_call: TRBJ1-6
cdr3_nt: TGTGCCAGCAGCGCGGGACAGATTGGCAATTCACCCCTCCACTTT
cdr3_aa: CASSAGQIGNSPLHF

v_call: TRBV3-1/TRBV3-2
clone_size: .
d_call: .
j_call: TRBJ1-6
cdr3_nt: TGTGCCAGCAGCCAAAGGTGGCCGTCCCTAGGTCCTTCACCCCTCCACTTT
cdr3_aa: CASSQRWPSLGPSPLHF

v_call: TRBV6-5
clone_size: .
d_call: TRBD1
j_call: TRBJ2-5
cdr3_nt: TGTGCCAGCAGTTTCGACAGGGTCCAGGAGACCCAGTACTTC
cdr3_aa: CASSFDRVQETQYF

v_call: TRBV20-1
clone_size: .
d_call: .
j_call: TRBJ2-2
cdr3_nt: TGCAGTGCTAGTCGTAACGGTCCCGGGGAGCTGTTTTTT
cdr3_aa: CSASRNGPGELFF

v_call: TRBV7-2
clone_size: few
d_call: .
j_call: TRBJ1-2
cdr3_nt: TGTGCCAGCAGCTCCGAGGCAACAGGTCGAGACTATGGCTACACCTTC
cdr3_aa: CASSSEATGRDYGYTF

v_call: TRBV5-1
clone_size: .
d_call: .
j_call: TRBJ1-5
cdr3_nt: TGCGCCAGCAGCTCTTATAGCAATCAGCCCCAGCATTTT
cdr3_aa: CASSSYSNQPQHF

v_call: TRBV10-1
clone_size: .
d_call: TRBD2
j_call: TRBJ2-5
cdr3_nt: TGCGCCAGCAGTGCGGCGACTAGCGGAGGACAAGAGACCCAGTACTTC
cdr3_aa: CASSAATSGGQETQYF

v_call: TRBV4-2
clone_size: .
d_call: .
j_call: TRBJ1-1
cdr3_nt: TGTGCCAGCAGCCAAATCGGATCCGGGGGAAACACTGAAGCTTTCTTT
cdr3_aa: CASSQIGSGGNTEAFF

v_call: TRBV3-1/TRBV3-2
clone_size: .
d_call: TRBD1
j_call: TRBJ1-5
cdr3_nt: TGTGCCAGCAGCAGGACAGGGGGGGTAGGGCAGCCCCAGCATTTT
cdr3_aa: CASSRTGGVGQPQHF

v_call: TRBV6-6
clone_size: .
d_call: .
j_call: TRBJ2-1
cdr3_nt: TGTGCCAGCAGTTACGGGACATATTCTGAGCAGTTCTTC
cdr3_aa: CASSYGTYSEQFF

v_call: TRBV5-6
clone_size: .
d_call: TRBD1
j_call: TRBJ2-7
cdr3_nt: TGTGCCAGCAGCTTGGCCCCCGGGACAGGGGGCTACGAGCAGTACTTC
cdr3_aa: CASSLAPGTGGYEQYF

v_call: TRBV23-1
clone_size: .
d_call: .
j_call: TRBJ2-3
cdr3_nt: TGCGCCAGCAAACGAGGACTCCCAGAGGCTACGCAGTATTTT
cdr3_aa: CASKRGLPEATQYF

v_call: TRBV11-3
clone_size: .
d_call: TRBD1
j_call: TRBJ2-1
cdr3_nt: TGTGCCAGCAGCTTAACACAGGGGTTTCCCTACAATGAGCAGTTCTTC
cdr3_aa: CASSLTQGFPYNEQFF

v_call: TRBV5-1
clone_size: .
d_call: TRBD1
j_call: TRBJ1-1
cdr3_nt: TGCGCCAGCAGTAACAGGGGAGATGGGAACACTGAAGCTTTCTTT
cdr3_aa: CASSNRGDGNTEAFF

v_call: TRBV5-6
clone_size: .
d_call: TRBD1
j_call: TRBJ2-5
cdr3_nt: TGTGCCAGCAGCCTGGGGTCGCCGACAGGGGGGAGGGAGACCCAGTACTTC
cdr3_aa: CASSLGSPTGGRETQYF

v_call: TRBV19
clone_size: .
d_call: TRBD1
j_call: TRBJ2-1
cdr3_nt: TGTGCCAGTAGTATACCCCGGACAGGGTCCTACAATGAGCAGTTCTTC
cdr3_aa: CASSIPRTGSYNEQFF